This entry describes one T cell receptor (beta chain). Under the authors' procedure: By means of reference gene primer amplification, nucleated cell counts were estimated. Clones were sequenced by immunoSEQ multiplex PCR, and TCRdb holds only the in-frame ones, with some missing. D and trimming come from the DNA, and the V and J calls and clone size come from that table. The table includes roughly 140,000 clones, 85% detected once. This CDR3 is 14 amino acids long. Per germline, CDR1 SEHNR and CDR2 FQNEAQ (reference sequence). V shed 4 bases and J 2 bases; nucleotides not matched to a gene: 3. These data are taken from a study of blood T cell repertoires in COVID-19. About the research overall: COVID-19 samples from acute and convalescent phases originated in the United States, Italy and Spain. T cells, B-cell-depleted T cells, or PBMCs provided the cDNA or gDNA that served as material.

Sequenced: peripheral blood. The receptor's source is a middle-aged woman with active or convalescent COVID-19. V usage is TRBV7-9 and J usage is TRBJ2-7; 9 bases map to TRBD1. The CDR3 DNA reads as TGTGCCAGCAGCTCGAGGGACAGGGCCTACGAGCAGTACTTC. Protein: CASSSRDRAYEQYF.